One and the same sample provided the 9 T cell receptor beta chains below, sequenced in a study of shared clonotypes between healthy human individuals. Using immunoSEQ multiplex PCR, the repertoire was profiled, and TCRdb retains in-frame clones only, with some absent. The table has some 580,000 clones, about 97% seen once. Specimen: naive CD4+ T cells sorted from blood. Subset noted: CD45RA+ positively selected. The receptor set was obtained from a woman in her 30s in good health.

The genes are TRBV6-5 and TRBJ2-5; perhaps D is TRBD1 or TRBD2 (5 bases each). The germline V gene encodes CDR1 MNHEY and CDR2 SVGAGI. This CDR3 spans 15 amino acids. V lost 6 bases to trimming and J lost 0 bases, with 14 bases between them. The CDR3 region is CASSPGRTYQETQYF. The CDR3 DNA sequence: TGTGCCAGCAGCCCGGGACGGACGTACCAAGAGACCCAGTACTTC.

V usage is TRBV2 and J usage is TRBJ1-2; no clear D gene. The germline gives CDR1 SNHLY, CDR2 FYNNEI. The CDR3 extends over 11 amino acids. V lost 6 bases and J lost 2, with 4 bases in between. The CDR3 DNA sequence: TGTGCCAGCAGGGCGAACTATGGCTACACCTTC. This encodes CASRANYGYTF.

The chain carries TRBV15 and TRBJ1-5, with D uncertain. The CDR3 sequence is 12 residues long. Germline V gene sequence: CDR1 LNHNV, CDR2 YYDKDF (reference sequence). CDR3 DNA sequence: TGTGCTACGAGGTATAGCAATCAGCCCCAGCATTTT. Translating it yields CATRYSNQPQHF.

The V call is TRBV28, the J call TRBJ1-5; a possible D gene is TRBD1 (6 bases). CDR3 length: 15 residues. The V gene's germline CDR1 is MDHEN and CDR2 SYDVKM. V dropped 3 bases and J dropped 9 bases, with 18 bases sitting between them. The CDR3 DNA follows: TGTGCCAGCAGTTTCTACAGGGCCAACCTATCGCCCCAGCATTTT. Translating gives CASSFYRANLSPQHF. Together with reference TRBV28 and TRBJ1-5, the CDR3 gives the full variable domain: DVKVTQSSRYLVKRTGEKVFLECVQDMDHENMFWYRQDPGLGLRLIYFSYDVKMKEKGDIPEGYSVSREKKERFSLILESASTNQTSMYLCASSFYRANLSPQHFGDGTRLSIL.

This chain links TRBV19 with TRBJ2-7; D ambiguous. CDR3 length equals 14 residues. Germline loops: CDR1 LNHDA, CDR2 SQIVND (reference sequence). V gave up 9 bases and J gave up 3 bases, with 18 bases separating them. The CDR3 DNA sequence: TGTGCCAGGCGGAGACCTGCGCAGAACTACGAGCAGTACTTC. This encodes CARRRPAQNYEQYF. Variable domain in full (rest from reference TRBV19 and TRBJ2-7): DGGITQSPKYLFRKEGQNVTLSCEQNLNHDAMYWYRQDPGQGLRLIYYSQIVNDFQKGDIAEGYSVSREKKESFPLTVTSAQKNPTAFYLCARRRPAQNYEQYFGPGTRLTVT.

The CDR3 here is CAWKDRGGLAGIYEQYF. The CDR3 nucleotides read TGTGCCTGGAAGGACAGGGGGGGACTAGCGGGAATCTACGAGCAGTACTTC. This sequence joins TRBV30 and TRBJ2-5; TRBD2 agrees at 13 bases. Gene TRBJ2-7 matches the end of the DNA better, so the J call may be wrong. In germline, CDR1 is GTSNPN, CDR2 SVGIG (reference sequence). CDR3 size: 17 residues.

The DNA for the CDR3 is TGTGCCAGCAGCGGAAGGGGTTTTAGCACAGATACGCAGTATTTT. Protein sequence: CASSGRGFSTDTQYF. The chain couples TRBV9 to TRBJ2-3, with a tentative D call TRBD1 (5 bases). Trimming removed 3 bases from V and 0 bases from J, with 11 bases in between. The CDR3 has 15 residues. The germline gives CDR1 SGDLS, CDR2 YYNGEE.

The V gene is TRBV5-6, the J gene TRBJ2-7; D may correspond to TRBD1 or TRBD2 (5 bases each). The CDR3 runs 15 residues. Germline V gene lookup returns CDR1 SGHDT and CDR2 YYEEEE. Deletions cut 4 bases from V and 3 bases from J, with 17 bases between. The CDR3 loop is CASSRGRGGVYEQYF. The CDR3 region has the DNA TGTGCCAGCAGCAGGGGCCGTGGGGGAGTCTACGAGCAGTACTTC.

The V call is TRBV5-1, the J call TRBJ2-3, with TRBD2 matching 8 bases. This CDR3 has 14 residues. From germline, CDR1 is SGHRS and CDR2 YFSETQ. V gave up 7 bases and J gave up 5 bases; unmatched junction bases: 9. The CDR3 DNA reads as TGCGCCAGCGGGGGACTAGGCGAAAGAGATACGCAGTATTTT. Translation gives CASGGLGERDTQYF.